Below are 28 T cell receptor beta chains sequenced from a single sample in a study of T cell changes during pregnancy in multiple sclerosis. TCRdb keeps only in-frame clones here, not all; method: immunoSEQ multiplex PCR. The repertoire holds tens of thousands of clones, with about 90% as singletons. The sequencing here drew on peripheral blood, taken before pregnancy. The receptors shown here come from a female donor with multiple sclerosis, enrolled in a pregnancy study.

This clone was counted once. The rearrangement joins TRBV7-8 to TRBJ2-7; 11 bases are a match to TRBD1. Per the germline V gene, CDR1 is SGHVS and CDR2 is FQNEAQ. Trimming cost V 5 bases and J 5 bases; bases outside gene matches: 5. CDR3 length: 14 amino acids. Here the CDR3 DNA reads TGTGCCAGCAGCCCGGACAGGGGGCGGAACGAGCAGTACTTC. As protein: CASSPDRGRNEQYF.

The chain employs TRBV19 and TRBJ1-4; 7 bases are shared with TRBD1. The J segment lost 3 bases and the V segment lost 4 bases, leaving 5 bases of the junction unmatched. This CDR3 contains 15 residues. CDR1 and CDR2 (germline): LNHDA, SQIVND (reference sequence). DNA of the CDR3: TGTGCCAGTAGTACTACAGGGGTACCTAATGAAAAACTGTTTTTT. It encodes CASSTTGVPNEKLFF.

A single count supports this clone. The CDR3 protein is CASSDADNYNQPQHF. The CDR3 coding sequence is TGTGCCAGCAGTGACGCGGACAATTACAATCAGCCCCAGCATTTT. The chain uses TRBV2 and TRBJ1-5, with D maybe TRBD1 (5 bases). Per the germline V gene, CDR1 is SNHLY and CDR2 is FYNNEI. The CDR3 has 15 residues. V was trimmed by 3 bases and J by 3 bases, leaving 12 bases between them.

This chain connects TRBV5-4 to TRBJ2-2; D may be TRBD2 (5 bases). CDR1 is SGHNT and CDR2 is YYREEE in the germline V gene (reference sequence). Trimming removed 5 bases at V and 3 bases at J, with 8 bases between. The CDR3 consists of 13 residues. CDR3 bases: TGTGCCAGCAGGCCGAGGGACACCGGGGAGCTGTTTTTT. It yields the protein CASRPRDTGELFF.

The chain links TRBV7-2 to TRBJ2-3; TRBD2 agrees at 9 bases. The CDR3 sequence is 16 residues long. Looked up from germline, CDR1 is SGHTA and CDR2 is FQGNSA. V shed 5 bases, J shed 0 bases, and the junction held 6 bases outside the gene matches. The CDR3 protein is CASSKRGAVSTDTQYF. The CDR3 bases are TGTGCCAGCAGCAAGCGGGGGGCGGTGAGCACAGATACGCAGTATTTT.

This clone was detected once. The chain links TRBV4-1 to TRBJ2-2, with 8 bases fitting TRBD2. Trimming took 6 bases from V and 5 from J; bases not matched to a gene: 5. This CDR3 is 14 amino acids long. Germline V gene data show CDR1 as MGHRA and CDR2 as YSYEKL. CDR3 DNA: TGCGCCAGCAGTATTTCGGGGGGGACCGGGGAGCTGTTTTTT. Protein product: CASSISGGTGELFF.

This clone showed up just once. V and J are TRBV6-5 and TRBJ2-2; tentatively, D is TRBD2 (6 bases). The CDR3 is 14 residues long. In germline, CDR1 is MNHEY, CDR2 SVGAGI. Trimming shortened V by 2 bases and J by 6 bases, and 10 bases separated the two germline ends. CDR3 coding DNA: TGTGCCAGCAGTTACGGCGGGGAGGCCGGGGAGCTGTTTTTT. It codes for CASSYGGEAGELFF.

The CDR3 loop reads CASSSLAGQGLNTEAFF. The CDR3 coding sequence is TGTGCCAGCAGTAGCCTTGCGGGACAGGGGCTAAACACTGAAGCTTTCTTT. The V call is TRBV27, the J call TRBJ1-1; 10 bases are a match to TRBD1. From germline, CDR1 is MNHEY and CDR2 SMNVEV (reference sequence). The CDR3 spans 17 residues. Trimming at V came to 5 bases and at J to 2 bases, leaving 11 bases not matched to a gene.

This chain uses TRBV6-5 with TRBJ2-5, with D perhaps TRBD1 (6 bases). The CDR3 spans 14 residues. V was trimmed by 2 bases and J by 5 bases, leaving 12 bases between them. Germline-derived CDR1 and CDR2 are MNHEY and SVGAGI. Written as DNA, the CDR3 is TGTGCCAGCAGTTACCTACAGGGTCTGGAGACCCAGTACTTC. This encodes CASSYLQGLETQYF.

The chain combines TRBV7-2 with TRBJ1-1, with D perhaps matching TRBD1 (6 bases). V lost 1 base, J lost 4 bases, and 13 bases lay in between. The CDR3 contains 15 residues. Germline lookup yields CDR1 SGHTA and CDR2 FQGNSA. The CDR3 DNA sequence: TGTGCCAGCAGCTTAGTGGGGGGGGCAGGCACTGAAGCTTTCTTT. The encoded protein is CASSLVGGAGTEAFF. Full variable domain (outside the CDR3, taken from reference TRBV7-2 and TRBJ1-1): GAGVSQSPSNKVTEKGKDVELRCDPISGHTALYWYRQSLGQGLEFLIYFQGNSAPDKSGLPSDRFSAERTGGSVSTLTIQRTQQEDSAVYLCASSLVGGAGTEAFFGQGTRLTVV.

The chain uses TRBV6-6 and TRBJ1-5; D remains unclear. With 0 bases removed from V and 5 bases from J, the gap between germline ends came to 8 bases. Per the germline V gene, CDR1 is MNHNY and CDR2 is SVGAGI (reference sequence). The CDR3 sequence is 14 residues long. CDR3 nucleotide sequence: TGTGCCAGCAGTTACTCGAATGGAGATCAGCCCCAGCATTTT. Its protein product is CASSYSNGDQPQHF.

The V gene is TRBV6-1, the J gene TRBJ1-1; 7 bases agree with TRBD1. Trimming removed 7 bases from V and 10 bases from J; junction bases left unmatched: 12. CDR3 length equals 13 residues. The germline V gene has CDR1 MNHNS and CDR2 SASEGT. CDR3 sequence reads: CASKGMGQNGAFF. CDR3 DNA sequence: TGTGCCAGCAAAGGGATGGGACAGAACGGAGCTTTCTTT.

The chain joins TRBV14 to TRBJ1-1; 7 bases are a match to TRBD1. The CDR3 contains 13 residues. V lost 5 bases, J lost 3 bases, and 3 bases stayed unmatched. Germline V gene lookup returns CDR1 SGHDN and CDR2 FVKESK. Here the CDR3 DNA reads TGTGCCAGCAGCGCCGACAGGGACACTGAAGCTTTCTTT. It translates to CASSADRDTEAFF.

A single count supports this clone. V gene TRBV6-5 combines with J gene TRBJ2-7; 11 bases are a match to TRBD1. The CDR3 extends over 14 amino acids. V lost 2 bases, J lost 3 bases, and 0 bases stayed unmatched. Germline V CDR1 and CDR2: MNHEY, SVGAGI. The CDR3 region has the DNA TGTGCCAGCAGTTACGGGACAGGGGGCTACGAGCAGTACTTC. Amino acid sequence: CASSYGTGGYEQYF.

The chain uses TRBV5-1 and TRBJ2-7; 7 bases match TRBD1. CDR3 length: 14 residues. Germline CDR1 and CDR2: SGHRS and YFSETQ. V was pared by 4 bases and J by 7 bases, with 11 bases of the junction left unmatched. Here the CDR3 reads CASSLPPGQREQYF. The CDR3 DNA follows: TGCGCCAGCAGCCTCCCACCGGGACAGAGGGAGCAGTACTTC.

The rearrangement joins TRBV7-2 to TRBJ1-1; 9 bases match TRBD1. Looked up from germline, CDR1 is SGHTA and CDR2 is FQGNSA. The CDR3 runs 14 residues. V was clipped by 5 bases and J by 1 base; unmatched bases: 2. The CDR3 sequence: CASSTTGGNTEAFF. The CDR3 region has the DNA TGTGCCAGCAGCACGACAGGGGGGAACACTGAAGCTTTCTTT.

The chain carries TRBV2 and TRBJ1-1; the D gene is possibly TRBD1 (5 bases). CDR1 SNHLY and CDR2 FYNNEI come from the germline V gene. The V and J ends lost 1 base and 4 bases respectively, with 16 bases between them. This CDR3 comprises 16 residues. The CDR3 coding sequence is TGTGCCAGCAGTGAAGTAAGGTCGTGGGGGGGCACTGAAGCTTTCTTT. Translation: CASSEVRSWGGTEAFF.

V and J are TRBV5-6 and TRBJ1-5; the D gene is possibly TRBD1 (6 bases). The CDR3 totals 16 residues. Germline loops: CDR1 SGHDT, CDR2 YYEEEE. Trimming removed 0 bases at V and 0 bases at J, with 10 bases between. This chain's CDR3 is CASSLGTVNSNQPQHF. The CDR3 nucleotides are TGTGCCAGCAGCTTGGGGACAGTCAATAGCAATCAGCCCCAGCATTTT.

This clone was found a few times. The chain uses TRBV29-1 and TRBJ1-2; no definite D call. This CDR3 contains 11 residues. The V gene lost 6 bases and the J gene lost 7 bases, with 12 bases spanning the gap. In germline, CDR1 is SQVTM, CDR2 ANQGSEA. The CDR3 sequence: CSVEVAGGYTF. The CDR3 DNA follows: TGCAGCGTGGAGGTCGCCGGTGGCTACACCTTC.

The V call is TRBV9, the J call TRBJ2-3; 12 nucleotides agree with TRBD2. This CDR3 region has 16 residues. Germline-derived CDR1 and CDR2 are SGDLS and YYNGEE. V lost 4 bases and J lost 2; bases outside the gene matches: 5. Here the CDR3 DNA reads TGTGCCAGCAGCCCCCTAGCGGGGGGGATCACAGATACGCAGTATTTT. This gives the protein CASSPLAGGITDTQYF.

V is TRBV6-1 and J is TRBJ1-4; D is uncertain. The CDR3 sequence is 14 residues long. The germline CDR1 and CDR2 sequences are MNHNS and SASEGT. The V end was cut by 8 bases, the J end by 2 bases, with 12 bases between. CDR3 amino acids: CASVGRTTNEKLFF. CDR3 nucleotides: TGTGCCAGCGTTGGTAGGACTACTAATGAAAAACTGTTTTTT.

The genes are TRBV7-9 and TRBJ1-6, with TRBD1 as a possible D gene (5 bases). V was trimmed by 6 bases and J by 3 bases, leaving 9 bases between them. CDR1 is SEHNR, CDR2 FQNEAQ, per germline (reference sequence). CDR3 length: 14 residues. CDR3 nucleotides: TGTGCCAGCAGTTATGACAGCTATAATTCACCCCTCCACTTT. Amino acids: CASSYDSYNSPLHF.

This clone was found a few times. This chain links TRBV11-2 with TRBJ1-6, with TRBD1 as a possible D gene (5 bases). This CDR3 spans 15 amino acids. Germline CDR1 SGHAT, CDR2 FQNNGV. The ends were cut back, 3 bases at V and 9 bases at J, with 15 bases in the middle. The CDR3 bases are TGTGCCAGCAGCTTCGCCGCGGGGCGCGGTTCACCCCTCCACTTT. Amino acid sequence: CASSFAAGRGSPLHF.

J is TRBJ2-4 and V is TRBV10-3; 7 nucleotides agree with TRBD2. Germline CDR1 is ENHRY and CDR2 is SYGVKD. Trimming removed 10 bases from V and 1 base from J; junction bases left unmatched: 1. The CDR3 has 12 residues. CDR3 sequence reads: CATGGAKNIQYF. DNA for the CDR3: TGTGCCACCGGGGGGGCCAAAAACATTCAGTACTTC.

CDR3 nucleotides: TGTGCCAGTAGTATAGATGAGGGTCTCTATGGCTACACCTTC. Amino acids: CASSIDEGLYGYTF. The chain has TRBV19 and TRBJ1-2; D call uncertain. The CDR3 covers 14 residues. The V and J ends lost 0 bases and 4 bases respectively, with 9 bases between them. Germline values: CDR1 LNHDA, CDR2 SQIVND (reference sequence).

The chain recombines TRBV11-2 with TRBJ1-6; D uncertain. The CDR3 extends over 16 amino acids. Trimming stripped 4 bases from V and 7 bases from J, with 17 bases between. Germline V gene lookup returns CDR1 SGHAT and CDR2 FQNNGV. The CDR3 DNA reads TGTGCCAGCAGCTCGCGGGCGGGTTTACTAAATTCACCCCTCCACTTT. Translating gives CASSSRAGLLNSPLHF.

V and J are TRBV5-4 and TRBJ1-1, with D possibly being TRBD1 (5 bases). V gave up 0 bases and J gave up 1 base, with 10 bases separating them. The V gene's germline CDR1 is SGHNT and CDR2 YYREEE (reference sequence). The CDR3 loop spans 15 amino acids. CDR3 sequence: CASSLAPGGNTEAFF. The CDR3 bases are TGTGCCAGCAGCTTGGCCCCGGGGGGGAACACTGAAGCTTTCTTT.

This rearrangement joins TRBV28 to TRBJ2-1, with 9 bases aligning to TRBD2. This CDR3 has 14 amino acids. Trimming cost V 2 bases and J 9 bases; bases outside gene matches: 5. Germline CDR1 is MDHEN and CDR2 is SYDVKM. The CDR3 loop is CASSLGGGASEQFF. The CDR3 nucleotides read TGTGCCAGCAGTTTAGGCGGGGGGGCGAGTGAGCAGTTCTTC.